This T cell receptor (beta chain) is drawn from a study of OX40 agonist ivuxolimab in advanced cancers. This table comes from immunoSEQ multiplex PCR, and its TCRdb copy is limited to in-frame clones, with some not included. Here the sample spans roughly 95,000 clones, just over 85% being singletons. CDR1 MNHEY and CDR2 SVGAGI come from the germline V gene. V gave up 6 bases and J gave up 4 bases, with 10 bases separating them. This CDR3 spans 13 amino acids. This rearrangement joins TRBV6-5 to TRBJ2-1; TRBD2 might be the D (6 bases). Source: CD4+ or CD8+ T cells sorted from blood, taken in a trial of the OX40 agonist ivuxolimab. The TCR was taken from an adult with an advanced solid tumor such as melanoma, head and neck, liver or kidney cancer. CDR3 sequence (DNA): TGTGCCAGCAGCCCGGGGGAATACAATGAGCAGTTCTTC. Residues: CASSPGEYNEQFF.